The present T cell receptor (beta chain) was sequenced within a study of blood T cells in healthy people across ages. This CDR3 spans 15 amino acids. The V end lost 4 bases, the J end lost 0 bases, and 11 bases lay between the germline ends. In germline, CDR1 is SGHRS, CDR2 YFSETQ. A second PCR of about 7 to 11 cycles used a sample-barcoded 5' primer and a J-beta primer mix. TCRdb redid the calling of the 5' RACE reads with MiXCR, one entry per CDR3 protein. The repertoire has around 1,000,000 distinct CDR3 sequences, under 30% of them found once; the top ten carry around 0.7%. Another study also made use of these data, one on T cells of mothers and their children.

This clonotype originated in a girl aged 2 to 9 in good health. The chain links TRBV5-1 to TRBJ2-1; D perhaps matches TRBD1 (5 bases). Material for sequencing was blood. The CDR3 nucleotides are TGCGCCAGCAGCGGCGACAGTTACTCCTACAATGAGCAGTTCTTC. This translates into CASSGDSYSYNEQFF.